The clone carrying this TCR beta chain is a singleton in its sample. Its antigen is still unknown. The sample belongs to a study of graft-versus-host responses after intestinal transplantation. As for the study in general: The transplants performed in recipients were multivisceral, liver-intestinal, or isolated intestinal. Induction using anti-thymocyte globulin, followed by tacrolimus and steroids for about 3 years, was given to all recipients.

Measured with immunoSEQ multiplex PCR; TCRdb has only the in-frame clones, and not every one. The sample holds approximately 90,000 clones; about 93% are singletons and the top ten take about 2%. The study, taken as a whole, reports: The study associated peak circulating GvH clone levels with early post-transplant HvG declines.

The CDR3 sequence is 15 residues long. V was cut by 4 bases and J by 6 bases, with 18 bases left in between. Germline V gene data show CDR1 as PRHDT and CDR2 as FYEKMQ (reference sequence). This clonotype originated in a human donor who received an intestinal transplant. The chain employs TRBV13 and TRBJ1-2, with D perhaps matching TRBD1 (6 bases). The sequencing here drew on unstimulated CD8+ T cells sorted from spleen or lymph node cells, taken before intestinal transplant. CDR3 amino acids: CASSSRGQFLHGYTF. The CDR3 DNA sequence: TGTGCCAGCAGCTCGCGTGGACAGTTCCTTCATGGCTACACCTTC.